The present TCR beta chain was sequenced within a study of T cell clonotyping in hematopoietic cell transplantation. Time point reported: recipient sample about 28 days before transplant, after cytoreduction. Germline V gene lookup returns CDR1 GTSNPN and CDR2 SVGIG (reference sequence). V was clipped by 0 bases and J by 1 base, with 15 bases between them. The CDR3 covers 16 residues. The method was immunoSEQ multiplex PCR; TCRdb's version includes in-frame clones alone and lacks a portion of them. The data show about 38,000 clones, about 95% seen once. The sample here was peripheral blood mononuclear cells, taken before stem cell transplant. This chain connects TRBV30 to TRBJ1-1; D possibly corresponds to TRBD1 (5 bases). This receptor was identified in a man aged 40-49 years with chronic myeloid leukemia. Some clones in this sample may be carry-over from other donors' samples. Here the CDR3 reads CAWSVRGWQANTEAFF. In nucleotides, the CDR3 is TGTGCCTGGAGTGTAAGGGGTTGGCAGGCGAACACTGAAGCTTTCTTT.